This TCR beta chain was identified in a study of cytomegalovirus exposure and HLA in healthy donors. A word on this clone: Antigen specificity is unknown.

CDR3 length: 13 residues. Trimming shortened V by 4 bases and J by 7 bases, and 13 bases separated the two germline ends. CDR1 and CDR2 (germline): MDHEN, SYDVKM. The study ran its PCR with 60 Vbeta and 13 Jbeta primers. Some clones are missing from TCRdb's copy, which holds only in-frame ones; the method was immunoSEQ multiplex PCR. The repertoire consists of approximately 130,000 clones, with 75% to 90% occurring once and the leading ten covering 6% to 8%. Study findings and constraints: Analysis performed later showed TCR beta chains linked to HLA being more clonally expanded than equally common others. Earlier results showed most TCR beta V segments being productive about 87% or about 30% of the time. TCR beta chains numbering 150 to 200 were designated cytomegalovirus-associated. Sequences of the TCR beta chain were said to predict the HLA-A and HLA-B alleles of most subjects accurately.

The rearrangement uses TRBV28 and TRBJ1-1; no clear D gene. This TCR was recovered from a woman aged 25-40 years in good health and CMV-seropositive. The sequenced material came from PBMCs. CDR3 bases: TGTGCCAGCAGTTCCTACCGAACGAATGAAGCTTTCTTT. Translated, it gives CASSSYRTNEAFF.